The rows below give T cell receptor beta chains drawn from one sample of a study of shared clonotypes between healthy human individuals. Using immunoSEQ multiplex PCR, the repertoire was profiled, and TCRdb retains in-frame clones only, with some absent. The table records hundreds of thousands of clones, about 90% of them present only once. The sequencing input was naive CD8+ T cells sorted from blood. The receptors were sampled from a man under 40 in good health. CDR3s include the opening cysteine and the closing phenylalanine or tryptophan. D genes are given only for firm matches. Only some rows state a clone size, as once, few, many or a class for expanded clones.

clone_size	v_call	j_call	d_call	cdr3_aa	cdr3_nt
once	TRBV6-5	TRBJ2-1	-	CASSPAPQEQFF	TGTGCCAGCTCACCCGCACCCCAGGAGCAGTTCTTC
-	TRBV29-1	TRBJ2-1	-	CSVEPRHNEQFF	TGCAGCGTTGAACCTCGTCACAATGAGCAGTTCTTC
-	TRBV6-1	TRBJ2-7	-	CASSEGRRLTLYEQYF	TGTGCCAGCAGTGAGGGAAGGAGGCTAACACTCTACGAGCAGTACTTC
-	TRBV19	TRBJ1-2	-	CASSMGVGNGYTF	TGTGCCAGTAGTATGGGGGTTGGAAACGGCTACACCTTC
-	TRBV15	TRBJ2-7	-	CATSRDRTSSYLEQYF	TGTGCCACCAGCAGAGATCGAACCTCGTCCTACTTAGAGCAGTACTTC
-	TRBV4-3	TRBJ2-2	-	CASSQGAVSANTGELFF	TGCGCCAGCAGCCAAGGGGCGGTCTCAGCGAACACCGGGGAGCTGTTTTTT
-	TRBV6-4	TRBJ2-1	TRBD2	CASSLIAGSVNEQFF	TGTGCCAGCTCCCTGATAGCGGGATCTGTTAATGAGCAGTTCTTC
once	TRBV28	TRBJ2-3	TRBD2	CASLNPFPPSGTTTDTQYF	TGTGCCAGCCTAAACCCTTTCCCCCCCAGCGGGACGACCACAGATACGCAGTATTTT
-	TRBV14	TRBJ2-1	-	CASSQEGGRGRVYNEQFF	TGTGCCAGCAGCCAAGAGGGGGGCCGCGGGAGAGTCTACAATGAGCAGTTCTTC
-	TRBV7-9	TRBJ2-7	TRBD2	CASSYTSGARYEQYF	TGTGCCAGCAGCTATACTAGCGGGGCCCGCTACGAGCAGTACTTC
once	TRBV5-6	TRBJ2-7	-	CASSLAGSYEQYF	TGTGCCAGCAGCTTGGCGGGAAGCTACGAGCAGTACTTC
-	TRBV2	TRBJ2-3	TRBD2	CASPSGLAGADTQYF	TGTGCCAGCCCCTCGGGACTAGCGGGAGCAGATACGCAGTATTTT
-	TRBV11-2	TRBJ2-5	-	CASSGPRRETQYF	TGTGCCAGCAGCGGACCCCGGCGAGAGACCCAGTACTTC
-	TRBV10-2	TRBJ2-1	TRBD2	CASYDRAGGLYNEQFF	TGCGCCAGCTATGACAGAGCGGGAGGGCTTTACAATGAGCAGTTCTTC
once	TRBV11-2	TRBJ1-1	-	CASSLEGAGTEAFF	TGTGCCAGCAGCTTAGAAGGAGCGGGCACTGAAGCTTTCTTT
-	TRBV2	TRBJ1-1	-	CASSARGPDTEAFF	TGTGCCAGCAGTGCACGGGGGCCGGACACTGAAGCTTTCTTT
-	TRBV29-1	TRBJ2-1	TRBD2	CSSDDLAGGYNEQFF	TGCAGCTCTGACGATCTAGCGGGAGGATACAATGAGCAGTTCTTC
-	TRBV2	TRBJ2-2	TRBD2	CASKGREYTGELFF	TGTGCCAGCAAAGGGCGGGAGTACACCGGGGAGCTGTTTTTT
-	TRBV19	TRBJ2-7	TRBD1	CASSVGQGDYEQYF	TGTGCCAGTAGTGTGGGACAGGGGGACTACGAGCAGTACTTC
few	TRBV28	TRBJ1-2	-	CASSPFIVSAGYGYTF	TGTGCCAGCAGTCCGTTCATAGTTTCAGCGGGCTATGGCTACACCTTC
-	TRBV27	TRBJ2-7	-	CASSLSFGGPEQYF	TGTGCCAGCAGTTTATCTTTCGGGGGCCCCGAGCAGTACTTC
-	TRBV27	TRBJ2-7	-	CASRGLRVSLYEQYF	TGTGCCAGCAGGGGACTCCGCGTCTCCCTTTACGAGCAGTACTTC
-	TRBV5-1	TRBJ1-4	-	CATKGGLTSEKLFF	TGCGCCACCAAGGGGGGACTAACTAGTGAAAAACTGTTTTTT
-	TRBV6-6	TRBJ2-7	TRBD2	CASSYSMERGSYEQYF	TGTGCCAGCAGTTACTCGATGGAGCGGGGCTCCTACGAGCAGTACTTC
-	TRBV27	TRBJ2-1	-	CASSLGFGEEQFF	TGTGCCAGCAGTTTAGGGTTCGGGGAGGAGCAGTTCTTC
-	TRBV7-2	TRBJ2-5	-	CASSLGAPETQYF	TGTGCCAGCAGCTTAGGGGCGCCGGAGACCCAGTACTTC
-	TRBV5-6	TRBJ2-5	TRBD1	CASGRQGEGETQYF	TGTGCCAGCGGACGACAGGGGGAGGGAGAGACCCAGTACTTC
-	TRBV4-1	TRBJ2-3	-	CASSQQGGIDTQYF	TGCGCCAGCAGCCAACAGGGAGGTATAGATACGCAGTATTTT
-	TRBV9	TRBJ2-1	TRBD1	CASSVEGAPWDEQFF	TGTGCCAGCAGCGTAGAGGGGGCCCCCTGGGATGAGCAGTTCTTC
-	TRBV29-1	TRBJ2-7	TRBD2	CSVAHGRAYEQYF	TGCAGCGTTGCTCACGGGAGGGCCTACGAGCAGTACTTC
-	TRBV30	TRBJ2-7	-	CAWSVDLLYEQYF	TGTGCCTGGAGTGTTGATTTACTCTACGAGCAGTACTTC
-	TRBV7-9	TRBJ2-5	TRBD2	CASSSRLAVNQETQYF	TGTGCCAGCAGCTCCAGACTAGCGGTAAACCAAGAGACCCAGTACTTC
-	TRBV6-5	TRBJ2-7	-	CASGEFASYEQYF	TGTGCCAGCGGTGAGTTCGCCTCCTACGAGCAGTACTTC
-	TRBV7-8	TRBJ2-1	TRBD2	CASSLGLGGIDNEQFF	TGTGCCAGCAGCTTAGGACTGGGAGGGATTGACAATGAGCAGTTCTTC
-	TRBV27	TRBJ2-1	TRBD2	CASSLTSVNEQFF	TGTGCCAGCAGTTTAACTAGCGTTAATGAGCAGTTCTTC
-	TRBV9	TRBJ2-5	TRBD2	CASSVRTSGIKETQYF	TGTGCCAGCAGCGTTCGGACTAGCGGGATAAAAGAGACCCAGTACTTC
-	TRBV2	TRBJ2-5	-	CASSEVVRRDPPETQYF	TGTGCCAGCAGTGAAGTGGTCCGTAGGGACCCGCCCGAGACCCAGTACTTC
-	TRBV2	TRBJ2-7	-	CASKAPQNYEQYF	TGTGCCAGCAAAGCCCCACAGAACTACGAGCAGTACTTC
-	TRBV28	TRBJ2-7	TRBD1	CASSLDRGSEQYF	TGTGCCAGCAGTTTAGACAGGGGGTCGGAGCAGTACTTC
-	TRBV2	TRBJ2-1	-	CASIRYNEQFF	TGTGCCAGCATAAGGTACAATGAGCAGTTCTTC
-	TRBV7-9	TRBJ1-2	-	CASSLGTAYSHGYTF	TGTGCCAGCAGCTTAGGGACAGCGTACTCTCATGGCTACACCTTC
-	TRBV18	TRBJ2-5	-	CASSPPGLGPIETQYF	TGTGCCAGCTCACCACCGGGGTTGGGTCCTATAGAGACCCAGTACTTC
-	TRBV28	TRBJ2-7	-	CASSLIRNSYEQYF	TGTGCCAGCAGTTTGATAAGGAACTCCTACGAGCAGTACTTC
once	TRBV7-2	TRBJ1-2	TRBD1	CASSLAGQGHYGYTF	TGTGCCAGCAGCTTAGCGGGACAGGGGCACTATGGCTACACCTTC
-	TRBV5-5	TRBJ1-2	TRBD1	CASSSTGTVSIYGYTF	TGTGCCAGCAGCTCCACCGGGACAGTGTCTATTTATGGCTACACCTTC
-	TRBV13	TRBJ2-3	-	CASSFQDTQYF	TGTGCCAGCAGCTTTCAAGATACGCAGTATTTT
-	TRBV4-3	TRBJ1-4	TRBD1	CASSQDYTGGDEKLFF	TGCGCCAGCAGCCAAGACTATACAGGGGGCGATGAAAAACTGTTTTTT
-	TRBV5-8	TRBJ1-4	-	CASRPPGTKEKLFF	TGTGCCAGCAGACCACCCGGGACAAAAGAAAAACTGTTTTTT
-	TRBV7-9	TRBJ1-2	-	CASSSGPNYGYTF	TGTGCCAGCAGCTCGGGACCGAACTATGGCTACACCTTC
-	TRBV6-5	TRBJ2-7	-	CASSPGGQVYEQYF	TGTGCCAGCAGTCCTGGGGGGCAGGTCTACGAGCAGTACTTC
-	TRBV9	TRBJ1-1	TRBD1	CASSPWDSQTEAFF	TGTGCCAGCAGCCCTTGGGACAGTCAGACTGAAGCTTTCTTT
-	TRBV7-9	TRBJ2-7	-	CASSSGRDRAGHEQYF	TGTGCCAGCAGCTCCGGGAGGGACAGGGCAGGCCACGAGCAGTACTTC
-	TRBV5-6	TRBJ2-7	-	CASSRTDRLYEQYF	TGTGCCAGCAGCCGTACCGACAGGCTGTACGAGCAGTACTTC
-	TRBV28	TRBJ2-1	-	CASSLVAGENEQFF	TGTGCCAGCAGTTTAGTGGCAGGGGAAAATGAGCAGTTCTTC
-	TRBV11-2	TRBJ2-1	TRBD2	CASSRRGGRQNEQFF	TGTGCCAGCAGCCGAAGGGGCGGGAGACAAAATGAGCAGTTCTTC
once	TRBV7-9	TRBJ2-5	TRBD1	CASSIEGQGLQETQYF	TGTGCCAGCAGCATAGAAGGACAGGGCCTCCAAGAGACCCAGTACTTC
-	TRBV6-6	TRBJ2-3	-	CASSYSSVGVTDTQYF	TGTGCCAGCAGTTACTCCTCTGTCGGTGTCACAGATACGCAGTATTTT
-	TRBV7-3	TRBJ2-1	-	CASSLTLVPDEQFF	TGTGCCAGCAGCTTAACTCTAGTTCCCGATGAGCAGTTCTTC
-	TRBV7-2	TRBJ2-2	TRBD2	CASSTLTSVTGELFF	TGTGCCAGCAGCACATTGACTAGCGTGACCGGGGAGCTGTTTTTT